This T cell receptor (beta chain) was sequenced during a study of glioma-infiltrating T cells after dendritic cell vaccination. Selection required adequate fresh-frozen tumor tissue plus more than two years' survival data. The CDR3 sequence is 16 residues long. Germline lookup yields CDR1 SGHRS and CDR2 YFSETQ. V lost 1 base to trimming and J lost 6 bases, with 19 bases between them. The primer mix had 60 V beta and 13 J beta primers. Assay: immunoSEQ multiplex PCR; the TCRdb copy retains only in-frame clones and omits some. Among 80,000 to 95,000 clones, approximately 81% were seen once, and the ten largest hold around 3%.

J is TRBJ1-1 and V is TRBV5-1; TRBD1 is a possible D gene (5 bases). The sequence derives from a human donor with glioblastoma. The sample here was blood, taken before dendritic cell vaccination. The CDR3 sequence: CASSLLAGKISSEAFF. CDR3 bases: TGCGCCAGCAGCTTGCTGGCAGGGAAAATCAGCTCTGAAGCTTTCTTT.